Listed below are T cell receptor beta chains from one sample, sequenced in a study of blood T cell repertoires in COVID-19. Method: immunoSEQ multiplex PCR; TCRdb's copy keeps in-frame clones and lacks some. Here the sample spans about 370,000 clones, around 89% being singletons. The sequencing sample was made of PBMCs or T cells enriched from blood (not recorded which). The receptors stem from a man younger than 35 who had recovered from COVID-19. CDR3s include the opening cysteine and the closing phenylalanine or tryptophan. D genes are given only for firm matches. Clone size, where shown, is once, few, many, or a class for clones that have expanded.

clone size,D gene,J gene,V gene,CDR3 protein,CDR3 DNA
.,TRBD2,TRBJ2-2,TRBV7-3,CASSLQLAGVGGELFF,TGTGCCAGCAGCTTACAACTAGCGGGAGTAGGCGGGGAGCTGTTTTTT
.,TRBD1,TRBJ2-7,TRBV7-2,CASSLAPGTGYEQYF,TGTGCCAGCAGCTTAGCCCCCGGGACAGGCTACGAGCAGTACTTC
.,TRBD1,TRBJ2-1,TRBV9,CASSQTGAGNEQFF,TGTGCCAGCAGCCAGACAGGGGCTGGCAATGAGCAGTTCTTC
.,.,TRBJ1-3,TRBV4-2,CASSARAQTSGNTIYF,TGTGCCAGCAGCGCGCGGGCACAGACCTCTGGAAACACCATATATTTT
.,TRBD2,TRBJ2-3,TRBV6-5,CASSYSSGSITDTQYF,TGTGCCAGCAGTTACTCGAGCGGGAGTATCACAGATACGCAGTATTTT
.,.,TRBJ2-7,TRBV6-5,CASRGRTYEQYF,TGTGCCAGCAGGGGCAGAACCTACGAGCAGTACTTC
.,TRBD2,TRBJ2-1,TRBV18,CASLPGLAGDNEQFF,TGTGCCTCCCTACCGGGGCTAGCGGGGGACAATGAGCAGTTCTTC
.,.,TRBJ2-7,TRBV11-2,CASSLGGLSGTPYEQYF,TGTGCCAGCAGCTTAGGGGGACTTTCCGGGACTCCATACGAGCAGTACTTC
few,.,TRBJ1-5,TRBV27,CASSFTGQPQHF,TGTGCCAGCAGCTTCACGGGACAGCCCCAGCATTTT
.,.,TRBJ2-5,TRBV5-8,CASSLGTARTRETQYF,TGTGCCAGCAGCTTGGGGACAGCCAGGACCCGGGAGACCCAGTACTTC
.,TRBD2,TRBJ2-1,TRBV29-1,CSVSRLAGGNEQFF,TGCAGCGTTTCGAGACTAGCGGGAGGCAATGAGCAGTTCTTC
.,TRBD1,TRBJ1-3,TRBV7-2,CASSLGQGARNTIYF,TGTGCCAGCAGCTTGGGACAGGGGGCGAGAAACACCATATATTTT
.,TRBD1,TRBJ1-2,TRBV3-1/TRBV3-2,CASSKYDRGRHGYTF,TGTGCCAGCAGCAAGTACGACAGGGGGAGGCATGGCTACACCTTC
.,.,TRBJ2-3,TRBV11-2,CASSNDPLELGGDTQYF,TGTGCCAGCAGTAATGACCCACTAGAGTTGGGTGGAGATACGCAGTATTTT
.,TRBD2,TRBJ2-2,TRBV5-8,CASSLGTSGISGELFF,TGTGCCAGCAGCTTGGGGACTAGCGGGATTTCCGGGGAGCTGTTTTTT
.,TRBD1,TRBJ1-3,TRBV5-4,CASSLAGTGGRGYGNTIYF,TGTGCCAGCAGCTTGGCCGGGACAGGGGGCAGAGGGTACGGAAACACCATATATTTT
few,TRBD1,TRBJ1-1,TRBV27,CASSRDRVFGENTEAFF,TGTGCCAGCAGCCGCGACAGGGTGTTTGGAGAGAACACTGAAGCTTTCTTT
.,TRBD1,TRBJ1-2,TRBV27,CASSFIIRETGNYGYTF,TGTGCCAGCAGTTTCATAATCCGCGAGACAGGGAACTATGGCTACACCTTC
few,TRBD1,TRBJ2-1,TRBV19,CASSMPGTEYNEQFF,TGTGCCAGTAGTATGCCGGGGACAGAGTACAATGAGCAGTTCTTC
.,TRBD1,TRBJ2-7,TRBV12-5,CASGFSGGSYEQYF,TGTGCTAGTGGTTTTTCAGGGGGCTCCTACGAGCAGTACTTC
.,.,TRBJ1-1,TRBV7-2,CASSFQGSMNTEAFF,TGTGCCAGCAGCTTCCAGGGAAGTATGAACACTGAAGCTTTCTTT
.,.,TRBJ2-6,TRBV6-2/TRBV6-3,CASSFTTGISGANVLTF,TGTGCCAGCAGTTTCACGACAGGTATCTCTGGGGCCAACGTCCTGACTTTC
.,TRBD2,TRBJ2-3,TRBV5-1,CASSLAASGNTDTQYF,TGCGCCAGCAGCTTGGCGGCTAGCGGAAACACAGATACGCAGTATTTT
.,.,TRBJ1-5,TRBV28,CASSLVRTPHLSNQPQHF,TGTGCCAGCAGTTTAGTTAGGACTCCTCATCTAAGCAATCAGCCCCAGCATTTT
.,.,TRBJ2-3,TRBV11-2,CASSFSGPTTDTQYF,TGTGCCAGCAGCTTCAGCGGGCCGACAACAGATACGCAGTATTTT
.,.,TRBJ1-1,TRBV6-2/TRBV6-3,CASSFPGLRAEAFF,TGTGCCAGCAGTTTCCCAGGGTTAAGAGCTGAAGCTTTCTTT
once,TRBD1,TRBJ1-6,TRBV14,CASSHRTGPNSPLHF,TGTGCCAGCAGCCATAGGACAGGGCCGAATTCACCCCTCCACTTT
.,TRBD1,TRBJ1-1,TRBV2,CASSQRDSGNTEAFF,TGTGCCAGCAGTCAAAGGGACAGTGGAAACACTGAAGCTTTCTTT
.,.,TRBJ1-2,TRBV4-1,CASSHVDIHYGYTF,TGCGCCAGCAGTCACGTTGACATTCACTATGGCTACACCTTC
.,.,TRBJ2-7,TRBV19,CASSIGSSYEQYF,TGTGCCAGTAGTATAGGCAGTTCCTACGAGCAGTACTTC
.,.,TRBJ1-1,TRBV28,CASSSHRSTEAFF,TGTGCCAGCAGTAGCCACAGGAGCACTGAAGCTTTCTTT
.,.,TRBJ1-6,TRBV13,CASSLGSSYNSPLHF,TGTGCCAGCAGTTTAGGGAGCTCCTATAATTCACCCCTCCACTTT
.,TRBD2,TRBJ2-5,TRBV6-5,CASRIAGGETQYF,TGTGCCAGCAGAATAGCGGGAGGAGAGACCCAGTACTTC
.,TRBD2,TRBJ2-1,TRBV5-1,CATHRALAGRNEQFF,TGCGCCACCCATCGTGCGCTAGCGGGAAGGAATGAGCAGTTCTTC
.,.,TRBJ2-5,TRBV6-1,CASSDRGSANF,TGTGCCAGCAGTGATAGAGGGTCGGCCAACTTC
once,TRBD1,TRBJ1-4,TRBV18,CASSRDRVEEKLFF,TGTGCCAGCTCCCGCGACAGGGTAGAAGAAAAACTGTTTTTT
.,.,TRBJ2-2,TRBV11-2,CASSRSPQGRDTGELFF,TGTGCCAGCAGCAGAAGCCCTCAGGGGCGGGACACCGGGGAGCTGTTTTTT
once,.,TRBJ2-1,TRBV30,CAWTRGATGPYNEQFF,TGTGCCTGGACCCGCGGGGCCACGGGACCCTACAATGAGCAGTTCTTC
.,.,TRBJ1-5,TRBV6-1,CASSEAGGYQPQHF,TGTGCCAGCAGTGAAGCCGGGGGGTACCAGCCCCAGCATTTT
few,TRBD1,TRBJ1-1,TRBV7-2,CASSLEGTGLTEAFF,TGTGCCAGCAGCTTAGAAGGGACAGGTCTAACTGAAGCTTTCTTT
.,TRBD2,TRBJ2-3,TRBV28,CASTTGGPDTQYF,TGTGCCAGCACCACGGGAGGGCCTGATACGCAGTATTTT
.,.,TRBJ1-2,TRBV5-6,CASEAENYGYTF,TGTGCCAGCGAGGCGGAGAACTATGGCTACACCTTC
.,TRBD1,TRBJ1-2,TRBV5-4,CASSQGQGKVYGYTF,TGTGCCAGCAGCCAAGGACAGGGAAAAGTCTATGGCTACACCTTC
.,.,TRBJ2-3,TRBV5-5,CASSLGPGREYTQYF,TGTGCCAGCAGCTTGGGCCCAGGGCGCGAATATACGCAGTATTTT
.,TRBD1,TRBJ2-3,TRBV6-1,CASSETGGRDTQYF,TGTGCCAGCAGTGAGACAGGGGGCAGGGATACGCAGTATTTT
.,TRBD2,TRBJ2-7,TRBV6-1,CASSEASGSSYEQYF,TGTGCCAGCAGTGAGGCTAGCGGGAGTTCCTACGAGCAGTACTTC
.,.,TRBJ1-1,TRBV9,CASSVGGDSNTEAFF,TGTGCCAGCAGCGTAGGCGGTGACTCGAACACTGAAGCTTTCTTT
.,.,TRBJ2-3,TRBV6-2/TRBV6-3,CASSYRGKGNPDTQYF,TGTGCCAGCAGTTACCGCGGGAAGGGAAATCCAGATACGCAGTATTTT
once,.,TRBJ1-1,TRBV25-1,CASSESYTEAFF,TGTGCCAGCAGTGAATCTTACACTGAAGCTTTCTTT